This T cell receptor beta chain comes out of a study of Ad26.COV2.S vaccination and SARS-CoV-2 variants. Trimming pared 3 bases from V and 5 bases from J, leaving 14 bases between. This CDR3 region has 14 residues. CDR1 KGHSH and CDR2 LQKENI come from the germline V gene. Regarding treatment: about 20 received Ad26.COV2.S at low or high dose, single or two shots; about 5 received placebo; per-sample allocation not given. Collection of samples fell on day 63 after the first vaccine or placebo injection. This clone was seen once. Sequencing used immunoSEQ multiplex PCR; TCRdb keeps in-frame clones, though not all of them. The table lists more than 250,000 clones, about 90% of them singletons.

The source was peripheral blood, collected in a trial of Ad26.COV2.S vaccine versus placebo. The clonotype comes from a person aged 18-65 years who received the Ad26.COV2.S COVID-19 vaccine or a placebo. V is TRBV18 and J is TRBJ2-7, with a tentative D call TRBD1 (5 bases). This CDR3 is CASSPLDSSHEQYF. The CDR3 nucleotides read TGTGCCAGCTCACCCCTAGACAGTAGCCACGAGCAGTACTTC.